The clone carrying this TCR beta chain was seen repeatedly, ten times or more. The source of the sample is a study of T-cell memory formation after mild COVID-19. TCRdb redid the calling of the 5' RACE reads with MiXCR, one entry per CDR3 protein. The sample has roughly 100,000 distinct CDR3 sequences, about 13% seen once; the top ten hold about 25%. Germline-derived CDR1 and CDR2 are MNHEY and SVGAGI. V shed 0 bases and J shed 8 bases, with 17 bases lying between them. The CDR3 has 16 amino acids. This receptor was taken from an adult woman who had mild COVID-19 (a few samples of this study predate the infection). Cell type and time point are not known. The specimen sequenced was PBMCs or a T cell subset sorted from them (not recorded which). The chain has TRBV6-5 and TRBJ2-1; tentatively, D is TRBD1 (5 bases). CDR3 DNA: TGTGCCAGCAGTTACTCGGCAGGGTCATACGCCGATGAGCAGTTCTTC. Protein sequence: CASSYSAGSYADEQFF.